The next 4 T cell receptor beta chains were all read from a single sample in a study of lymphopenia after photon versus proton radiotherapy. Clones were read by immunoSEQ multiplex PCR, and TCRdb kept only the in-frame ones, dropping some. This sample has 43,000 or so clones, with 85% found just once. Sample: peripheral blood, taken from a patient treated with photon-based radiotherapy. Receptors originate from a man in his forties with gastric cancer.

V gene TRBV9 combines with J gene TRBJ2-7; D is uncertain. Germline V gene sequence: CDR1 SGDLS, CDR2 YYNGEE. Trimming removed 0 bases at V and 6 bases at J, with 10 bases between. This CDR3 has 13 residues. CDR3 loop: CASSVGMEGEQYF. CDR3 nucleotide sequence: TGTGCCAGCAGCGTAGGAATGGAAGGCGAGCAGTACTTC.

V usage is TRBV2 and J usage is TRBJ1-2, with 9 bases identical to TRBD1. Germline-derived CDR1 and CDR2 are SNHLY and FYNNEI. The CDR3 spans 14 residues. The V and J ends lost 3 bases and 7 bases, in that order; junction bases with no gene match: 6. The CDR3 protein is CASSEGTGWSGYTF. In DNA form, the CDR3 reads TGTGCCAGCAGTGAGGGGACAGGGTGGAGTGGCTACACCTTC. Variable domain in full (rest from reference TRBV2 and TRBJ1-2): EPEVTQTPSHQVTQMGQEVILRCVPISNHLYFYWYRQILGQKVEFLVSFYNNEISEKSEIFDDQFSVERPDGSNFTLKIRSTKLEDSAMYFCASSEGTGWSGYTFGSGTRLTVV.

V and J are TRBV19 and TRBJ2-1, with 11 bases that match TRBD2. Germline V gene data show CDR1 as LNHDA and CDR2 as SQIVND (reference sequence). The CDR3 has 16 amino acids. The trim removed 4 bases at V and 3 bases at J, leaving 5 bases unmatched. The CDR3 DNA follows: TGTGCCAGTAGTAAGACTAGCGGGAACGTCTACAATGAGCAGTTCTTC. Translated: CASSKTSGNVYNEQFF.

The chain has TRBV12-5 and TRBJ1-3, with D possibly TRBD1 on 6 matching bases. V lost 3 bases to trimming and J lost 2 bases, with 8 bases between them. The CDR3 contains 14 residues. CDR1 LGHNT and CDR2 FRNRAP come from the germline V gene. DNA of the CDR3: TGTGCTAGTGGTTTTGGGGGGCCTGGAAACACCATATATTTT. Amino acids: CASGFGGPGNTIYF.